The rows below give T cell receptor beta chains drawn from one sample of a study of T cell responses to AZD1222 COVID-19 vaccine. Clones were read by immunoSEQ multiplex PCR, and TCRdb kept only the in-frame ones, dropping some. The sample holds 180,000 or so clones, approximately 89% seen once. The sequenced sample was peripheral blood, obtained 28 days after the second AZD1222 dose. The receptors were sampled from an adult who received the AZD1222 COVID-19 vaccine. CDR3s include the opening cysteine and the closing phenylalanine or tryptophan. D genes are given only for firm matches. Only some rows state a clone size, as once, few, many or a class for expanded clones.

>TRBJ1-5|TRBV4-2|-|TRBD1
TGTGCCAGCAGCCCACAGGGGGGGTACAATCAGCCCCAGCATTTT
CASSPQGGYNQPQHF
>TRBJ2-1|TRBV7-9|-|-
TGTGCCAGCAGCTTAGTAAGACTTCAACTATCCTACAATGAGCAGTTCTTC
CASSLVRLQLSYNEQFF
>TRBJ1-5|TRBV30|-|-
TGTGCCTGGAGTTCCCAGGGTCAGCCCCAGCATTTT
CAWSSQGQPQHF
>TRBJ2-7|TRBV7-2|-|TRBD2
TGTGCCAGCAACTCCCGGACTAGCGGGGGAGGGGAGCAGTACTTC
CASNSRTSGGGEQYF
>TRBJ1-2|TRBV18|-|TRBD1
TGTGCCAGCTCACCACTTCCCGTGGACAGGGGGAATGGCTACACCTTC
CASSPLPVDRGNGYTF
>TRBJ1-6|TRBV5-1|once|-
TGCGCCAGCAGCCACGGACCCGGAGGGTCCTATAATTCACCCCTCCACTTT
CASSHGPGGSYNSPLHF
>TRBJ2-6|TRBV3-1/TRBV3-2|-|-
TGTGCCAGCAGCCTCCGGGCCTCTGGGGCCAACGTCCTGACTTTC
CASSLRASGANVLTF
>TRBJ2-7|TRBV29-1|-|-
TGCAGCGCTATAGGCGGCAACCCCTACGAGCAGTACTTC
CSAIGGNPYEQYF
>TRBJ1-2|TRBV11-2|-|TRBD1
TGTGCCAGCAGCATGGGACAGAACTATGGCTACACCTTC
CASSMGQNYGYTF
>TRBJ1-1|TRBV4-2|-|TRBD1
TGTGCCAGCATACAGGGGGGCCCGAACACTGAAGCTTTCTTT
CASIQGGPNTEAFF
>TRBJ1-3|TRBV30|-|-
TGTGCCTGGAGCTATCGGTCGTCTGGAAACACCATATATTTT
CAWSYRSSGNTIYF
>TRBJ1-1|TRBV6-5|-|-
TGTGCCAGCAGCCCCCGTCGAAGCTTGAACACTGAAGCTTTCTTT
CASSPRRSLNTEAFF
>TRBJ1-2|TRBV5-4|-|TRBD1
TGTGCCAGCAGCCAGACCCGACAGGGTGGGGATGGCTACACCTTC
CASSQTRQGGDGYTF
>TRBJ2-1|TRBV7-9|-|TRBD2
TGTGCCAGCAGCTTAGGGGCGGGAGTATTCAATGAGCAGTTCTTC
CASSLGAGVFNEQFF
>TRBJ1-5|TRBV18|-|-
TGTGCCAGCTCACCAGGGGGTACCCAGCCCCAGCATTTT
CASSPGGTQPQHF
>TRBJ2-7|TRBV11-2|-|-
TGTGCCAGCAGCTCATTCCCGGGGGCCGGACTTTACGAGCAGTACTTC
CASSSFPGAGLYEQYF
>TRBJ1-5|TRBV30|-|-
TGTGCCTGGGGAAAACCCACGTGGGCAGCGCCTAGCAATCAGCCCCAGCATTTT
CAWGKPTWAAPSNQPQHF
>TRBJ2-5|TRBV11-2|-|-
TGTGCCAGCAGCCGGACAGCTCAAGAGACCCAGTACTTC
CASSRTAQETQYF
>TRBJ2-1|TRBV6-6|-|-
TGTGCCAGCAGCCAGGTCAAGGCCGCTGGAAATGAGCAGTTCTTC
CASSQVKAAGNEQFF
>TRBJ1-1|TRBV3-1/TRBV3-2|-|-
TGTGCCAGCAGCCCTGAAACGAACACTGAAGCTTTCTTT
CASSPETNTEAFF
>TRBJ2-3|TRBV6-4|-|-
TGTGCCAGCAGTGACCAAAGGGGAGATACGCAGTATTTT
CASSDQRGDTQYF
>TRBJ1-3|TRBV7-2|-|-
TGTGCCAGCAGCTTAGATGTAGCTGGAAACACCATATATTTT
CASSLDVAGNTIYF
>TRBJ1-1|TRBV12-3/TRBV12-4|-|-
TGTGCCAGCAGTCATACAGGGATCACTGAAGCTTTCTTT
CASSHTGITEAFF
>TRBJ1-3|TRBV6-5|once|TRBD1
TGTGCCAGCACCCCGGGACAGGGGAAAAACACCATATATTTT
CASTPGQGKNTIYF
>TRBJ1-2|TRBV2|-|TRBD1
TGTGCCAGCAGTGACCAAGGGGGCGGAGACTATGGCTACACCTTC
CASSDQGGGDYGYTF
>TRBJ1-2|TRBV7-9|-|TRBD1
TGTGCCAGCAGCCCCACAGGGGGCACCTATGGCTACACCTTC
CASSPTGGTYGYTF
>TRBJ1-5|TRBV24-1|-|-
TGTGCCACCAGTGATTTGTCTGGGAGCAATCAGCCCCAGCATTTT
CATSDLSGSNQPQHF
>TRBJ2-5|TRBV6-5|once|-
TGTGCCAGCAGGGCGGGACGGTACGAGACCCAGTACTTC
CASRAGRYETQYF
>TRBJ2-7|TRBV18|-|-
TGTGCCAGCTCACCAGACCCTACAGGGAGCTACGAGCAGTACTTC
CASSPDPTGSYEQYF
>TRBJ1-1|TRBV7-2|-|TRBD1
TGTGCCAGCAGCTTAGTCGGTCCAGGGGGGACTGAAGCTTTCTTT
CASSLVGPGGTEAFF
>TRBJ1-5|TRBV19|-|-
TGTGCCAGTAGTATCAGCTTTTATACAGCCAATCAGCCCCAGCATTTT
CASSISFYTANQPQHF
>TRBJ2-7|TRBV24-1|-|TRBD1
TGTGCCACCAGTGAATTTATGGGACAGGGGGACCACGAGCAGTACTTC
CATSEFMGQGDHEQYF
>TRBJ2-7|TRBV11-2|once|-
TGTGCCAGCAGGCCTTACTCAGCGAGGGGGGACTCCTACGAGCAGTACTTC
CASRPYSARGDSYEQYF
>TRBJ1-6|TRBV6-5|-|-
TGTGCCAGCAGAACACAGGGTGTCCTTAATTCACCCCTCCACTTT
CASRTQGVLNSPLHF
>TRBJ2-7|TRBV6-5|-|TRBD2
TGTGCCAGCAGTTACTCCACTAGCGGGAGCTACGAGCAGTACTTC
CASSYSTSGSYEQYF